This T cell receptor (beta chain) was obtained from a study of T cells in Graves' hyperthyroidism and ophthalmopathy. General study findings and limits: Peripheral blood also featured most of the thyroid clonotypes expanded above 0.001.

In the ophthalmopathy cohort, Clinical Activity Score was at least 3, NOSPECS grade at least 4, and duration under 3 months. Diagnosing involved the use of clinical symptoms, serum thyroxine and TRAb, thyroid ultrasound and orbital computed tomography. Regarding this clonotype: Its antigen is still unknown. A much larger clone differs from this one at a single base, so this may be a read error.

Amplified TCR beta CDR3 regions came from RNA transcripts. TCR CDR3 regions were first amplified by RT-PCR with HTBI primers. TCRdb redid the calling of the multiplex PCR reads with MiXCR, one entry per CDR3 protein. The table has 600,000 to 700,000 distinct CDR3 sequences, about 15% seen once. This TCR derives from a middle-aged woman with Graves' ophthalmopathy. The sample was blood.

The CDR3 loop reads CASSYPRARNEQYF. As DNA, the CDR3 is TGTGCCAGCAGTTACCCAAGGGCGAGGAACGAGCAGTACTTC. V usage is TRBV6-2 or TRBV6-3 and J usage is TRBJ2-7; D gene uncertain. This CDR3 spans 14 amino acids. The germline V gene encodes CDR1 MNHEY and CDR2 SVGEGT. V was trimmed by 2 bases and J by 5 bases, leaving 13 bases between them.